This T cell receptor beta chain was observed in a study of T cell responses to AZD1222 COVID-19 vaccine. Study-wide results and caveats: Donors were chiefly white British, with a greater number of females, and clonal diversity was perhaps underestimated. Every sample of the repertoires postdated the peak T cell response.

As to this clone: Its matching antigen is unknown.

Trimming removed 5 bases at V and 1 base at J, with 8 bases between. The germline CDR1 and CDR2 sequences are MRHNA and SNTAGT. CDR3 size: 13 residues. Generated by immunoSEQ multiplex PCR, the TCRdb table keeps only in-frame clones and is missing some. The sample lists more than 150,000 clones; just over 90% were seen once. This specimen consisted of peripheral blood, obtained 28 days after the second AZD1222 dose. This sequence was found in an adult who received the AZD1222 COVID-19 vaccine. This sequence joins TRBV6-4 and TRBJ1-1, with D unresolved. Here the CDR3 reads CASSSAGNTEAFF. The CDR3, as DNA: TGTGCCAGCAGTTCGGCGGGGAACACTGAAGCTTTCTTT.